The rows below give T cell receptor beta chains drawn from one sample of a study of cytomegalovirus exposure and HLA in healthy donors. The data were produced by immunoSEQ multiplex PCR, yet TCRdb's version contains in-frame clones alone and is incomplete. Of about 230,000 clones listed, roughly 78% are singletons. The sequenced material came from PBMCs. The receptors were gathered from a boy aged 5-17 years in good health and CMV-seronegative. Both conserved end residues are part of each CDR3. Each record gives: V gene, D gene, CDR3 protein. D genes are given only for firm matches.

V gene: TRBV30; D gene: NA; CDR3 protein: CAWSIRGEAFF
V gene: TRBV6-1; D gene: NA; CDR3 protein: CASRNRNTEAFF
V gene: TRBV11-3; D gene: TRBD2; CDR3 protein: CASSSAGFSPDEQYF
V gene: TRBV14; D gene: NA; CDR3 protein: CASAPAGTSYEQYF
V gene: TRBV27; D gene: NA; CDR3 protein: CASSPDTGELFF
V gene: TRBV5-1; D gene: NA; CDR3 protein: CASSLDVGGLGANVLTF
V gene: TRBV6-5; D gene: NA; CDR3 protein: CASSYSVAPNTGELFF
V gene: TRBV7-9; D gene: NA; CDR3 protein: CASSLGLTQYF
V gene: TRBV29-1; D gene: NA; CDR3 protein: CSARGGCEAFF
V gene: TRBV6-4; D gene: TRBD1; CDR3 protein: CASRATTGGHAFF
V gene: TRBV6-5; D gene: NA; CDR3 protein: CASSYGIAGPEAFF
V gene: TRBV5-6; D gene: NA; CDR3 protein: CASSLGGGRLYGYTF
V gene: TRBV4-1; D gene: NA; CDR3 protein: CASSQDTEEYEQYF
V gene: TRBV5-6; D gene: TRBD2; CDR3 protein: CASSFGLAGYNEQFF
V gene: TRBV27; D gene: NA; CDR3 protein: CASSPYREWSEAFF
V gene: TRBV30; D gene: TRBD2; CDR3 protein: CAWSGVAGGQTQYF
V gene: TRBV30; D gene: NA; CDR3 protein: CAWSVGGAQPQHF
V gene: TRBV7-7; D gene: TRBD1; CDR3 protein: CASRETGGTDEQYF
V gene: TRBV7-2; D gene: TRBD2; CDR3 protein: CASGLSGRGTDTQYF
V gene: TRBV4-1; D gene: NA; CDR3 protein: CASSQDRRAAGHHEQYF
V gene: TRBV20-1; D gene: NA; CDR3 protein: CSADTDNEQFF
V gene: TRBV5-1; D gene: NA; CDR3 protein: CASSWWEVSNEQFF
V gene: TRBV11-2; D gene: NA; CDR3 protein: CASSPGQPDGRNKYGYTF
V gene: TRBV27; D gene: NA; CDR3 protein: CASSLAYDRSVLGMDGYTF
V gene: TRBV2; D gene: NA; CDR3 protein: CASSGEVNQPQHF
V gene: TRBV28; D gene: NA; CDR3 protein: CASSFPSQGDQPQHF
V gene: TRBV12-5; D gene: NA; CDR3 protein: CASGLVLQGGWDYEQYF
V gene: TRBV30; D gene: NA; CDR3 protein: CAEGTVYEQYF
V gene: TRBV11-2; D gene: TRBD2; CDR3 protein: CASSLEASGVSSYNEQFF
V gene: TRBV5-4; D gene: NA; CDR3 protein: CASSTPNKNTEAFF
V gene: TRBV21-1; D gene: NA; CDR3 protein: CASSKGTLGWAAPEKLFF
V gene: TRBV11-2; D gene: TRBD2; CDR3 protein: CASSSSGGAATGELFF
V gene: TRBV5-1; D gene: TRBD1; CDR3 protein: CASSPRQGARTGELFF
V gene: TRBV7-6; D gene: NA; CDR3 protein: CASSPWRGPQETQYF
V gene: TRBV4-1; D gene: NA; CDR3 protein: CASSRAGLSPGELFF
V gene: TRBV10-3; D gene: TRBD1; CDR3 protein: CAISDGDRALGEQYF
V gene: TRBV5-6; D gene: TRBD1; CDR3 protein: CASSLGGQGGETQYF
V gene: TRBV5-6; D gene: TRBD1; CDR3 protein: CASSWGGSGTGGGYTF
V gene: TRBV14; D gene: NA; CDR3 protein: CASSQDWYRPNEKLFF
V gene: TRBV11-3; D gene: NA; CDR3 protein: CASSSNYGYTF
V gene: TRBV30; D gene: TRBD1; CDR3 protein: CAWTRTGREQYF
V gene: TRBV6-5; D gene: TRBD2; CDR3 protein: CASRRSAGVRNEQFF
V gene: TRBV7-6; D gene: NA; CDR3 protein: CASSSLGAGAFIHEQYF
V gene: TRBV27; D gene: TRBD2; CDR3 protein: CASSSGGNEQYF
V gene: TRBV30; D gene: NA; CDR3 protein: CAWSGSGLGGYTF
V gene: TRBV11-1; D gene: NA; CDR3 protein: CASSLQGPNTGELFF
V gene: TRBV10-3; D gene: TRBD2; CDR3 protein: CAISAGTSGYNEQFF
V gene: TRBV19; D gene: NA; CDR3 protein: CASTPVDSSSKKLFF
V gene: TRBV29-1; D gene: NA; CDR3 protein: CSVEWGLGANPHWGYTF
V gene: TRBV9; D gene: NA; CDR3 protein: CASSQGSHQPQHF
V gene: TRBV7-8; D gene: NA; CDR3 protein: CASSLGIQASPLHF
V gene: TRBV10-3; D gene: TRBD2; CDR3 protein: CAITPGLAGRHEQFF
V gene: TRBV6-5; D gene: TRBD1; CDR3 protein: CASSSGTGGNEQFF
V gene: TRBV2; D gene: NA; CDR3 protein: CASWSDAGREQYF
V gene: TRBV6-5; D gene: NA; CDR3 protein: CASSSTTIGNIQYF